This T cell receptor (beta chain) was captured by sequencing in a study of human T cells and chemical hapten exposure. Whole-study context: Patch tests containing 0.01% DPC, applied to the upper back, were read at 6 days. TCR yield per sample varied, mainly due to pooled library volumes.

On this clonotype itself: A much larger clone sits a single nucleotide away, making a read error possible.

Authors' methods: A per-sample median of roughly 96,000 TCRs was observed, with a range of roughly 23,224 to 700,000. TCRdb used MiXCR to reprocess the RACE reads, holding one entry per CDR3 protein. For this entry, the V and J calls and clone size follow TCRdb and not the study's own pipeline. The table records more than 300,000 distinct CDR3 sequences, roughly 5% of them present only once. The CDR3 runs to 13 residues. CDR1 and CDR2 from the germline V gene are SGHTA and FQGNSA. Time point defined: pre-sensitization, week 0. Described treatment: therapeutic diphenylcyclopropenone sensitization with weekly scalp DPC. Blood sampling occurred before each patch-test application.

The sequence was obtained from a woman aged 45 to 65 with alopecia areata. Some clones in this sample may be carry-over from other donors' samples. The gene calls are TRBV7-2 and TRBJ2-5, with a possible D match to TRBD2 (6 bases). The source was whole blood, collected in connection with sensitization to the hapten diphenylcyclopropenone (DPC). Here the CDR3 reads CASGLPGAETQYF. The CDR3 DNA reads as TGTGCCAGCGGCTTGCCGGGAGCAGAGACCCAGTACTTC.